Detailed here is one T cell receptor beta chain. The antigen remains undetermined. This may be a read error: a much more frequent sequence differs by one nucleotide. Other DNA sequences within the sample encode an identical CDR3. This sample is part of a study of shared clonotypes between healthy human individuals. The wider study: Every donor yielded three CD4 naive, three CD4 memory, two CD8 naive and one CD8 memory plate. Overall study results and limits: Naive CD4 clonotypes overlapped across a handful of donors at approximately 5.5%.

Sequencing was performed with immunoSEQ multiplex PCR; in TCRdb, only in-frame clones are kept and a portion is missing. The sample has about 1 million clones, 75% to 85% seen once. The source is a man aged 18 to 29 in good health. Some clones in this sample may be carry-over from other donors' samples. The sample was memory CD4+ T cells from PBMCs. Subset indicated: CD45RA-negative fraction.

The DNA of the CDR3 is TGTGCCAGCAGCCTGACAGGGAACACTGAAGCTTTCTTT. This translates into CASSLTGNTEAFF. The chain has TRBV7-9 and TRBJ1-1; perhaps TRBD1 as D (6 bases). The CDR3 covers 13 residues. The V end lost 5 bases, the J end lost 1 base, and 8 bases lay between the germline ends. Germline CDR1 reads SEHNR; CDR2 reads FQNEAQ (reference sequence).